This entry describes one T cell receptor (beta chain). Its antigen specificity is not known. Its ends do not fully match the called genes, so a read error is possible. Patients with ophthalmopathy had moderately to severely active disease, with a Clinical Activity Score of 3 or more, a NOSPECS grade of 4 or more, and a disease duration of less than 3 months. Anyone with other autoimmune diseases, uncontrolled infections, pregnancy or lactation was excluded from the study. Diagnosis was based on clinical symptoms, serum thyroxine, TRAb, thyroid ultrasound and orbital computed tomography. PBMCs were isolated from around 10 ml of fresh peripheral blood by Ficoll-Paque density gradient centrifugation. Trizol reagent was used to extract the total RNA, and its quality was then checked on an Agilent 2100 Bioanalyzer. For repertoire sequencing, the TCR beta CDR3 regions were amplified from RNA transcripts. The first round was an RT-PCR using HTBI primers with the Qiagen OneStep RT-PCR kit, and this first round was followed by a second-round multiplex PCR, then size selection and purification. Libraries were sequenced paired-end with 100 bp reads on an Illumina HiSeq2000. Per the authors' processing: SOAPnuke was used to process the reads, throwing out any read that had adapters, had uncalled bases, had a mean Phred below 15, or lacked an exact constant-primer or identifier match. COPE v1.2.5 was used to merge the high-quality paired reads. Unique nucleotide sequences were defined as clonotypes and aligned to IMGT TRB V, D and J references using MiTCR v1.1. Analysis was restricted to V-J combinations with a frequency above 0.0001, which covered 98% to 99.2% of repertoires. For each V-J combination, a TCR clonal expansion and chaos score was defined as F50 clonal expansion divided by the chaos observed in the TCRdist matrix. Welch's t-statistics and random forest were used to reduce the features to approximately 13 V-J combinations, which were then used as input to a naive Bayes classifier. The similarity between thyroid and blood repertoires was quantified using the Morisita-Horn index. Using fastp at Q25 and MiXCR, TCRdb reprocessed the public reads and kept productive beta chains. Rows with one shared CDR3 protein collapse into an entry with the most common genes and DNA. The V and J calls come from TCRdb's annotation, not from the publication. This sample gives 260,000 or so distinct CDR3 sequences in total; around 50% of them show up just once. The ten largest clones capture approximately 51% of the sample.

The source of the sample is a study of Graves' ophthalmopathy and Graves' hyperthyroidism (dated by TCRdb to between 2017 and 2018). At the level of the whole study: Peripheral blood was collected at initial diagnosis, prior to any treatment. TCR beta repertoire signatures were used to distinguish Graves' ophthalmopathy from Graves' hyperthyroidism and to predict progression to ophthalmopathy. In total, 135 blood samples were TCR-sequenced: roughly 45 ophthalmopathy, some 80 hyperthyroidism and approximately 17 hyperthyroidism-to-ophthalmopathy patients. To explore V-J signatures that separate ophthalmopathy from hyperthyroidism, a discovery set of about 100 patients was enrolled, consisting of fewer than 45 with ophthalmopathy and some 56 with stable hyperthyroidism. An independent validation cohort was composed of about 20 hyperthyroidism patients and 17 patients who later progressed from hyperthyroidism to ophthalmopathy. T-cell repertoires of thyroid tissue and blood were compared in about six hyperthyroidism patients. Following sampling, methimazole starting at 30 mg daily was administered to hyperthyroidism patients, and high-dose intravenous methylprednisolone was administered to ophthalmopathy patients. The paper's findings and limits, for the study overall: In validation, the model predicted ophthalmopathy progression with over 60% sensitivity and less than 80% specificity; eleven to twelve predicted patients were CT-confirmed with GO in a median of about 7.1 months. No statistical method was used to set the sample size in advance, and the investigators knew which group each participant was assigned to. The 13-signature model separated ophthalmopathy from stable hyperthyroidism with roughly 90% sensitivity and around 84% specificity in cross-validation, and 80%/75% in the test set. Most expanded thyroid clonotypes with frequency above 0.001 were also detected in blood, suggesting blood repertoires may reflect the thyroid immune response.

Inclusive of the bounding cysteine and phenylalanine, the CDR3 is 15 residues long. Just CDR3 DNA is preserved here, 45 bases in frame from base 1. Based on the germline V gene, the CDR1 and CDR2 sequences are SNHLY and FYNNEI. The sample consisted of peripheral blood. The clonotype originates from an adult man with Graves' ophthalmopathy. The chain was built from TRBV2 and TRBJ2-7; the D segment could be TRBD1, given 5 matching bases. The CDR3: CASSQDPTATYEQYF. In nucleotide form, the sequence is TGCGCCAGCAGCCAAGACCCGACAGCTACCTACGAGCAGTACTTC.